The clone carrying this T cell receptor beta chain was seen a few times. Its antigen is still unknown. A single record per CDR3 protein comes from TCRdb applying MiXCR to the 5' RACE reads. This sample has under 500,000 distinct CDR3 sequences, with roughly an eighth found just once. Trimming shortened V by 10 bases and J by 2 bases, and 17 bases separated the two germline ends. Germline values: CDR1 ENHRY, CDR2 SYGVKD. The CDR3 loop spans 14 amino acids. The source of the sample is a study of identical twins. Study observations and caveats: Modelling approaches yielded underestimates of out-of-frame TCR alpha sharing between monozygotic twins. Shared out-of-frame alpha sequences (those common to twins) showed excess low generation probability.

In addition, the sample was reused for a study of yellow fever vaccine responses in identical twins.

The genes are TRBV10-3 and TRBJ1-2, with TRBD1 as a possible D gene (6 bases). The clonotype originates from a woman between 18 and 30 years old in good health. Sequenced material: CD4+ T cells sorted from blood. Written as DNA, the CDR3 is TGTGCCACCGACACTAAGACAGGAAACTATGGCTACACCTTC. This translates into CATDTKTGNYGYTF.